In this sample, the clone carrying this TCR beta chain turned up a few times. What it binds is not known. These data come from a study of CD8 T cells in ankylosing spondylitis. Study-level findings and limits: Blood of patients with ankylosing spondylitis appeared to be characterized by a TCR beta motif of several highly homologous variants. Clones tied to disease were said to be significantly enriched in matched ankylosing spondylitis synovial fluid.

TCRdb recomputed calls from the 5' RACE reads with MiXCR, one row per CDR3 protein. The sample has roughly 440,000 distinct CDR3 sequences, approximately 17% seen once; the top ten hold just over 1%. The germline V gene has CDR1 SEHNR and CDR2 FQNEAQ (reference sequence). CDR3 length equals 16 residues. Trimming removed 5 bases from V and 4 bases from J, with 18 bases in between. Sequences were obtained from blood, either unsorted or a sorted T cell fraction (not recorded which). This sequence originates from a male donor with ankylosing spondylitis. The chain couples TRBV7-9 to TRBJ1-5; the D gene is possibly TRBD1 (5 bases). CDR3 region: CASSPGRGGGNQPQHF. The CDR3 DNA is TGTGCCAGCAGCCCCGGACGGGGGGGTGGGAATCAGCCCCAGCATTTT.